The rows below give T cell receptor beta chains drawn from one sample of a study of early T cells in non-severe SARS-CoV-2 infection. TCRdb re-analysed the 5' RACE reads in MiXCR, keeping a single row per CDR3 protein. The data contain 45,000 to 55,000 distinct CDR3 sequences, under 7.5% of them singletons. Material for sequencing was whole blood. Source of these receptors: an adult who was a healthcare worker with PCR-confirmed SARS-CoV-2 infection or an uninfected control (not recorded which). Both conserved end residues are part of each CDR3. The order of the fields is V gene, clone size, D gene, J gene, CDR3 DNA, CDR3 protein. A D gene is named only where the DNA matches it firmly. Clone sizes are given selectively: once, few, many, or a class where the clone is expanded.

>TRBV12-2|few|.|TRBJ2-5
TGTGCAAGTCGCTTAGCTGGGGAGTCCGGAGAGACCCAGTACTTC
CASRLAGESGETQYF
>TRBV20-1|many|.|TRBJ2-7
TGCAGTGCTACCAAGAAGTACGAGCAGTACTTC
CSATKKYEQYF
>TRBV7-9|.|.|TRBJ1-2
TGTGCCAGCAGCTTCTTCCAGGGGAACTATGGCTACACCTTC
CASSFFQGNYGYTF
>TRBV12-3/TRBV12-4|many|.|TRBJ1-5
TGTGCCAGCAGGCCCGGCCTGTCCCAGCCCCAGCATTTT
CASRPGLSQPQHF
>TRBV6-5|few|.|TRBJ2-7
TGTGCCAGCAGTTACGGCTCAGGCAGCTACGAGCAGTACTTC
CASSYGSGSYEQYF
>TRBV28|many|.|TRBJ1-2
TGTGCCAGCAGGGTGACAGGAACTAACTATGGCTACACCTTC
CASRVTGTNYGYTF
>TRBV7-2|few|TRBD2|TRBJ2-5
TGTGCCAGCAGTTCTAGCGGGGGGGCTAGGATAAAAGAGACCCAGTACTTC
CASSSSGGARIKETQYF
>TRBV4-1|many|.|TRBJ1-5
TGCGCCAGCAGCCAAGGAGGGTTAGGTCAGCCCCAGCATTTT
CASSQGGLGQPQHF
>TRBV29-1|.|.|TRBJ1-2
TGCAGCGTTGTAGGCCCTACAGGTGGCTACACCTTC
CSVVGPTGGYTF
>TRBV5-4|.|.|TRBJ2-7
TGTGCCAGCAGCTTGGGGCAGCACTCCTACGAGCAGTACTTC
CASSLGQHSYEQYF
>TRBV5-1|many|TRBD1|TRBJ1-4
TGCGCCAGCAGCCCCGGACAGGGGGCTAATGAAAAACTGTTTTTT
CASSPGQGANEKLFF
>TRBV19|many|.|TRBJ1-5
TGTGCCAGTAGTATTAGGCATGCTAGCAATCAGCCCCAGCATTTT
CASSIRHASNQPQHF
>TRBV5-1|few|.|TRBJ1-6
TGCGCCAGCAGTTCAGACAGGATGGATTCACCCCTCCACTTT
CASSSDRMDSPLHF
>TRBV7-2|many|.|TRBJ1-2
TGTGCCAGCAGCTTAGGTCCTACGGGGGCCAACTATGGCTACACCTTC
CASSLGPTGANYGYTF
>TRBV20-1|many|TRBD2|TRBJ2-7
TGCAGTGCTGGAGCAAAAAAGCGGGGGGCGAACTACGAGCAGTACTTC
CSAGAKKRGANYEQYF
>TRBV25-1|.|.|TRBJ2-7
TGTGCCAGCAGTGAAGGACAAGCTCCCTACGAGCAGTACTTC
CASSEGQAPYEQYF
>TRBV5-1|many|.|TRBJ2-3
TGCGCCAGCAGCTTGATGAAGCGGATGGCAAAAACAGATACGCAGTATTTT
CASSLMKRMAKTDTQYF
>TRBV6-6|.|.|TRBJ2-7
TGTGCCAGCAGTTACGTGCAGCCCGGTGGCGAGCAGTACTTC
CASSYVQPGGEQYF
>TRBV19|many|.|TRBJ2-3
TGTGCCAGTAGTATCGTCCTCACAGATACGCAGTATTTT
CASSIVLTDTQYF
>TRBV29-1|few|.|TRBJ2-1
TGCAGCGTTGCCCCTACCTACAATGAGCAGTTCTTC
CSVAPTYNEQFF
>TRBV2|.|.|TRBJ2-5
TGTGCCAGCAGTGAATCGGACATCACAGAGACCCAGTACTTC
CASSESDITETQYF
>TRBV12-3/TRBV12-4|many|TRBD1|TRBJ1-6
TGTGCCAGCAGTTTAAAGGGACAGGGAGATTCACCCCTCCACTTT
CASSLKGQGDSPLHF
>TRBV6-6|many|TRBD1|TRBJ1-6
TGTGCCAGCAGTTACGGGGTCCCTGAAGGGGGCGTTCGTAATTCACCCCTCCACTTT
CASSYGVPEGGVRNSPLHF
>TRBV6-2/TRBV6-3|.|.|TRBJ2-4
TGTGCCAGCAGTGCCCACAAGGAGGTGGCCAAAAACATTCAGTACTTC
CASSAHKEVAKNIQYF
>TRBV24-1|many|TRBD1|TRBJ2-4
TGTGCCACCAGTGACAGGGGGACCAAAAACATTCAGTACTTC
CATSDRGTKNIQYF
>TRBV6-5|many|.|TRBJ1-1
TGTGCCAGCACGGGAATTGCGGGGAGGGTCACTGAAGCTTTCTTT
CASTGIAGRVTEAFF
>TRBV29-1|.|.|TRBJ2-3
TGCAGCGTGCGCCCCAGCGGAAGGGTTACGCAGTATTTT
CSVRPSGRVTQYF
>TRBV29-1|many|TRBD1|TRBJ1-1
TGCAGCGTTGAAGATCCTTCAGGGGGAGCTTTCTTT
CSVEDPSGGAFF
>TRBV20-1|many|.|TRBJ1-2
TGCAGTGCTAGGAGGGGGGTTAACTATGGCTACACCTTC
CSARRGVNYGYTF